This entry describes one T cell receptor beta chain. This clonotype has at least ten counts. The specificity of this receptor is unknown. No per-base quality is available; no much larger clone lies one base away. Amplification of TCR beta CDR3 regions was carried out from RNA transcripts. A first-round RT-PCR of the TCR CDR3 used the HTBI primer set with the Qiagen OneStep RT-PCR kit. Libraries were constructed in a second round of multiplex PCR, after which size selection and purification were performed. The libraries were sequenced on an Illumina HiSeq2000 using paired-end 100 bp reads. Concerning the study's data processing: SOAPnuke was used to process the raw data, with reads discarded if the reads contained adapters or uncalled bases, had a mean Phred below 15, or lacked an exact constant-primer or identifier match. High-quality paired reads were merged with COPE v1.2.5, and unique nucleotide sequences were defined as clonotypes. MiTCR v1.1 was used to align clonotypes to the IMGT TRBV, TRBD and TRBJ reference segments. Analysis was restricted to V-J combinations with a frequency above 0.0001, which covered 98% to 99.2% of repertoires. A TCS score was defined as the ratio of F50 (clonal expansion) to E x V (chaos), with BLOSUM62-based TCRdist applied between CDR3 peptides within each V-J. Welch's t-statistics and random forest reduced 514 V-J features to 13, which were used in a naive Bayes classifier (R e1071). TCRdb trimmed the raw reads at Q25, called clones with MiXCR and kept productive beta chains. Rows merge per CDR3 protein into single entries with the most common DNA and genes. These V and J calls derive from TCRdb rather than the authors' analysis. This sample gives some 600,000 distinct CDR3 sequences in total; around 13% of them show up just once. Clones ranked in the top ten supply almost 6% of the sample.

The source of the sample is a study of T cells in Graves' hyperthyroidism and ophthalmopathy (dated by TCRdb to between 2018 and 2021). Some background on the complete study: Peripheral blood samples were taken at initial diagnosis, before any treatment was given. TCR V-J signatures able to tell the groups apart were searched for in a discovery cohort of 90 to 100 patients, of whom roughly 42 had Graves' ophthalmopathy and more than 55 had stable Graves' hyperthyroidism. An independent validation cohort of around 19 hyperthyroidism patients and 17 patients who later progressed to ophthalmopathy tested prospective prediction of ophthalmopathy. For training and testing, the 100 or so patients in the discovery cohort were randomly divided in a 7:3 ratio. Thyroid tissue and blood T-cell repertoires from more than five Graves' hyperthyroidism patients were also compared in the study. Following sampling, methimazole starting at 30 mg daily was given to hyperthyroidism patients, and high-dose intravenous methylprednisolone was given to ophthalmopathy patients. TCR Vbeta CDR3 sequencing of 130 to 150 peripheral blood samples (around 45 ophthalmopathy, around 80 hyperthyroidism and some 17 progressor patients) is reported in the paper.

Measured from the cysteine to the phenylalanine, the CDR3 is 15 residues long. Just the 45-base CDR3 DNA is kept, in frame starting at base 1. V was cut back by 7 bases and J by 4 bases, leaving a gap of 19 bases between them. The CDR1 and CDR2 encoded by the germline V gene are MNHEY and SVGEGT. The research as a whole found: Ophthalmopathy was separated from stable hyperthyroidism by a 13 V-J signature model, with about 88% sensitivity and roughly 81% specificity obtained in cross-validation and 80%/75% obtained in testing. Sample size was not statistically predetermined, and blinding of investigators to group allocation was not performed. Most expanded thyroid clonotypes (frequency above 0.001) were also detected in blood, suggesting blood repertoires may reflect thyroid immune responses. During validation, the model predicted progression to ophthalmopathy a median of around 7 months ahead of onset, with almost 71% sensitivity and around 72% specificity.

Hyperthyroidism patients were aged 18 to 65 years and newly diagnosed, with disease duration of less than 2 months. Exclusion was applied to patients with uncontrolled infections, other autoimmune diseases, pregnancy or lactation. Diagnoses relied on clinical symptoms, serum thyroxine and TRAb, thyroid ultrasound and orbital computed tomography. Blood from progressor patients was drawn when they were first diagnosed with hyperthyroidism, before any ophthalmopathy symptoms appeared. Ficoll-Paque density gradient centrifugation was used to isolate PBMCs from around 10 ml of fresh peripheral blood. Progressor patients were initially diagnosed with Graves' hyperthyroidism and developed ophthalmopathy during follow-up. Total RNA was extracted with Trizol reagent, and quality was checked on an Agilent 2100 Bioanalyzer.

The specimen sequenced was blood. The TCR originated in a woman aged 30 to 39 with Graves' hyperthyroidism that later progressed to Graves' ophthalmopathy. The sequence joins TRBV6-2 or TRBV6-3 to TRBJ1-1, with TRBD1 as a weak D call on 6 bases. The nucleotides are TGTGCCAGCATGTCAATCGGGGGGCCGGTCACTGAAGCTTTCTTT. It codes for CASMSIGGPVTEAFF.